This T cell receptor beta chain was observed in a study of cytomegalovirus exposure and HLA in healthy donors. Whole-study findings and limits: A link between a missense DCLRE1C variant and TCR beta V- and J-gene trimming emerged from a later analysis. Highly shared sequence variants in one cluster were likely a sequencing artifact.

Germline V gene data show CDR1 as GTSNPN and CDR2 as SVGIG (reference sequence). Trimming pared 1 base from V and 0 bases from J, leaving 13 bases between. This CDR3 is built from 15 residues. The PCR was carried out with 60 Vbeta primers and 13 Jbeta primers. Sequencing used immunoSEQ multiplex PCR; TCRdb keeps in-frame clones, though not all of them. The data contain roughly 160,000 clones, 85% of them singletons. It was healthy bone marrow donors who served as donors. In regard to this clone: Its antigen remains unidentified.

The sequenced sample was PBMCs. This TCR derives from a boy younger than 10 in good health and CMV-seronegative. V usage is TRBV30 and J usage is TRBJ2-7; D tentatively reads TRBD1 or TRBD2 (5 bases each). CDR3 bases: TGTGCCTGGAGTGACCGGGACGGGGACTCCTACGAGCAGTACGTC. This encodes CAWSDRDGDSYEQYV.